The entry below gives a single TCR beta chain sequence along with its context. What it binds is unknown. This entry comes from a study of cytomegalovirus exposure and HLA in healthy donors. About the research overall: The 95 million to 120 million unique TCR beta sequences, from 150 million to 200 million T cells, were found by an earlier analysis.

The study, taken as a whole, reports: A classifier reportedly called cytomegalovirus status with high sensitivity and specificity. The HLA-A and HLA-B alleles of most subjects were reportedly predicted accurately from TCR beta sequences.

PCR amplification relied on 60 Vbeta primers (plus 13 Jbeta primers). Here immunoSEQ multiplex PCR was the method, and the copy in TCRdb shows in-frame clones only, minus some. The table records about 140,000 clones, about three quarters of them present only once. Germline V gives CDR1 SGHDT, CDR2 YYEEEE. This CDR3 has 14 amino acids. V shed 0 bases and J shed 9 bases, with 16 bases lying between them. The sequencing input was PBMCs. The TCR originated in a female donor in good health and CMV-seropositive. The rearrangement uses TRBV5-6 and TRBJ2-7; unclear D gene. The chain's CDR3 is CASSLGALPSRQYF. In DNA, the CDR3 is TGTGCCAGCAGCTTGGGGGCCCTCCCTTCCAGGCAGTACTTC.